This T cell receptor beta chain was sequenced for a study of siplizumab effects on memory and regulatory T cells (dated by TCRdb to 2018 to 2020). For the wider study: The effect of the anti-CD2 antibody siplizumab on alloreactive T-cell subsets was examined in allogeneic mixed lymphocyte reactions constructed from human PBMCs.

The library was made by the immunoSEQ multiplex PCR assay. Around 10^5 TCR templates per sample were assayed by the deep sequencing platform. Genomic DNA extracted from sorted T cells was the material used for TCRbeta CDR3 sequencing. Processing in the source paper ran as follows. Clonal analysis of TCRbeta CDR3 data was done in the R programming language. Alloreactive CD4+ and CD8+ clones were identified by comparing unstimulated samples to CFSE-low samples taken after the reaction. By matching sequences to the repertoires of sorted unstimulated Treg and non-Treg cells, each alloreactive CD4+ clone was assigned a regulatory or non-regulatory origin. TCRdb re-hosts the immuneACCESS table, in-frame sequences only. Its copies lack some clones; in the studies checked, an unresolved V gene accounts for under half of them, and the cause for the rest is not known. From that table come the V and J calls and clone size; the DNA was used to work out D and trimming. Counted in this sample were approximately 94,000 clones; about 94% of them appeared once. The ten largest clones add up to 1% to 1.5% of the sample.

Findings and caveats that apply to the study as a whole: In reactions with siplizumab, an average of about 62% of mappable alloreactive CD4+ clones were Treg-derived, compared with around 30% in control reactions. Sequences below about 10^-5 frequency were poorly captured, so only a minor fraction of alloreactive clones could be mapped to unstimulated subsets. Unstimulated naive T cells appeared more diverse than memory T cells, and naive cells seemed to contribute substantially to the alloresponse. Whether proliferating Tregs from siplizumab cultures were suppressive was not functionally confirmed. Siplizumab significantly reduced the cumulative frequency of alloreactive sequences traceable to unstimulated CD4+ memory T cells. A naive or memory phenotype could not be assigned to roughly 80-95% of proliferating CD4+ or CD8+ clones.

This clone was observed once. Its antigen is not yet known. The record has no base qualities; no much larger clone is one base away. The cysteine opens and the phenylalanine closes a CDR3 of 15 amino acids. Of the read, only the CDR3 DNA is kept; its 45 bases are in frame from base 1. The germline V gene (reference sequence) sets CDR1 to LNHNV and CDR2 to YYDKDF. Cut back by 0 bases and 8 bases, the V and J ends lie 14 bases apart. Sorted unstimulated T cells and proliferating T cells recovered from mixed lymphocyte reactions were subjected to TCRbeta CDR3 sequencing. Fresh whole blood from approximately 9 HLA-typed healthy donors was used to isolate PBMCs. To map where alloreactive clones came from, CD4+ non-regulatory T cells in the unstimulated state were FACS-sorted.

This receptor was taken from a human donor in good health. The chain joins TRBV15 to TRBJ2-1; the best D guess is TRBD1, with 5 bases matching. The specimen sequenced was non-Treg CD4+ T cells sorted from blood. The cell subset or site label on this specimen signifies: FACS-sorted unstimulated CD4+ non-regulatory T cells. CDR3 sequence: CATSRDRGITHEQFF. The nucleotides read TGTGCCACCAGCAGAGATAGGGGTATCACCCATGAGCAGTTCTTC.